This record covers a single TCR beta chain. Sequencing targeted expressed TCRB transcripts, as all isolated RNA had been reverse transcribed. Some clones are missing from TCRdb's copy, which holds only in-frame ones; the method was immunoSEQ multiplex PCR. The sample yields about 150,000 clones, around 8.5% seen once. This sample stems from a study of beta chain features in type 1 diabetes. The CDR3 consists of 16 residues. This clonotype was obtained from a man between 18 and 29 years old in good health. The sequenced sample was central memory CD4+ T cells from blood. The chain couples TRBV21-1 to TRBJ2-3; the table gives TRBD2 as D, unverified against the DNA. TRBV21-1 is a pseudogene locus. The CDR3 loop reads CASSKASPGLADTQYF. The DNA of the CDR3 is TGTGCCAGCAGCAAAGCCTCTCCGGGACTAGCAGATACGCAGTATTTT.